These T cell receptor beta chains were read from a single sample in a study of blood T cells in healthy people across ages. TCRdb passed the 5' RACE reads through MiXCR, listing each CDR3 protein once. Of 730,000 or so distinct CDR3 sequences in the sample, approximately 43% were seen once. Material: blood. The source is a woman in her sixties or seventies in good health. Both conserved end residues are part of each CDR3. For some rows the clone size is stated as once, few or many, or as a class when expanded; others skip it.

cdr3_aa	v_call	clone_size	j_call
CASSQVSGPLNEQYF	TRBV3-1	.	.
CATSDLTGTGDTQYF	TRBV24-1	.	TRBJ2-3
CASSLGRTNNEKLFF	TRBV5-1	.	TRBJ1-4
CASTESGQPQHF	TRBV6-2/TRBV6-3	few	TRBJ1-5
CASSPLAEKGETQYF	TRBV18	many	TRBJ2-5
CASSLAAGTGTIGKLFF	TRBV7-8	.	TRBJ1-4
CASSLEWAGDTQYF	TRBV7-2	few	TRBJ2-3
CATSDRSDRGQGDTQYF	TRBV24-1	few	TRBJ2-3
CASSGQGAYEKLFF	TRBV5-6	few	TRBJ1-4
CSAMPGRHFAYPFF	TRBV20-1	.	TRBJ2-1
CASRDRGEKLFF	TRBV6-6	.	TRBJ1-4
CASSSRLAGVYEQYF	TRBV28	.	TRBJ2-7
CAISDRTRSSPLHF	TRBV10-3	few	TRBJ1-6
CASSLGYRNQPQHF	TRBV6-2/TRBV6-3	few	TRBJ1-5
CASSQDIVTEAFF	TRBV3-1	.	TRBJ1-1
CSVRTSGRLNIQYF	TRBV29-1	.	TRBJ2-4
CASSYDRGGETQYF	TRBV6-6	few	TRBJ2-5
CASSPGLVPLTDTQYF	TRBV7-2	many	TRBJ2-3
CASSPTAGGRGGQYEQFF	TRBV7-9	.	TRBJ2-1
CATTSRGGSYNEQFF	TRBV6-2/TRBV6-3	few	TRBJ2-1
CASSKEPGLWKETQYF	TRBV21-1	.	TRBJ2-5
CASSLGLDQFF	TRBV7-2	.	TRBJ2-1
CAISEQASSNEKLFF	TRBV10-3	few	TRBJ1-4
CASSLSRFSYEQYF	TRBV28	.	TRBJ2-7
CASSLDRGYTF	TRBV2	many	TRBJ1-2
CASSSSVPDGANVLTF	TRBV7-3	few	TRBJ2-6
CTTTSGGPADTQYF	TRBV29-1	many	TRBJ2-3
CASSLAGELADTQYF	TRBV6-5	few	TRBJ2-3
CASNPHTEAFF	TRBV7-9	.	TRBJ1-1
CASSQEVSRFNYGYTF	TRBV4-2	.	TRBJ1-2
CASSGQRLEAFF	TRBV2	.	TRBJ1-1
CASSYSGLTGYTF	TRBV6-2/TRBV6-3	.	TRBJ1-2
CSVEEQYEQYF	TRBV29-1	.	.
CASSQDLAFNYGYTF	TRBV4-2	few	TRBJ1-2
CASSLGQGGQFF	TRBV7-3	.	TRBJ2-1
CGSTYEQYF	TRBV3-1	.	TRBJ2-7
CSARDRDMTYEQYF	TRBV20-1	.	TRBJ2-7
CASTPTRQGNEKLFF	TRBV25-1	few	TRBJ1-4
CSAPQTTPRSEAFF	TRBV20-1	few	TRBJ1-1
CASSVGGTGSHEQYF	TRBV9	few	TRBJ2-7
CASRYDLSGRGLFF	TRBV6-5	.	TRBJ2-1